Below, 23 T cell receptor beta chains from the same sample are listed, as sequenced in a study of radiation and T cells in renal cell carcinoma. Indicated time point: baseline pretreatment blood. The treatment: 15 Gy SBRT to primary tumor, nephrectomy 4 weeks later. TCRdb keeps only in-frame clones here, not all; method: immunoSEQ multiplex PCR. Of tens of thousands of clones in the sample, about four fifths were seen once. This material consisted of blood, taken from a patient whose treatment included radiotherapy and nephrectomy. All receptors derive from a man aged 55 to 70 with renal cell carcinoma.

The V call is TRBV7-2, the J call TRBJ2-1, with D perhaps given as TRBD1 or TRBD2 (5 bases each). The germline V and J ends were trimmed by 6 bases and 3 bases, with 18 bases remaining between them. The V gene's germline CDR1 is SGHTA and CDR2 FQGNSA. CDR3 length: 16 amino acids. The CDR3 reads CASRGRRGELYNEQFF. The CDR3 region has the DNA TGTGCCAGCAGAGGACGACGAGGGGAACTCTACAATGAGCAGTTCTTC.

The chain couples TRBV28 to TRBJ2-3; D remains unclear. Germline CDR1 and CDR2: MDHEN and SYDVKM. Deletions cut 5 bases from V and 0 bases from J, with 9 bases between. This CDR3 has 14 residues. CDR3 sequence: CASSKELSTDTQYF. The CDR3 DNA sequence: TGTGCCAGCAGTAAAGAACTTAGCACAGATACGCAGTATTTT. Combining the CDR3 with reference TRBV28 and TRBJ2-3 gives the whole variable domain DVKVTQSSRYLVKRTGEKVFLECVQDMDHENMFWYRQDPGLGLRLIYFSYDVKMKEKGDIPEGYSVSREKKERFSLILESASTNQTSMYLCASSKELSTDTQYFGPGTRLTVL.

The chain joins TRBV5-1 to TRBJ2-3; 9 bases fit TRBD2. The trim removed 0 bases at V and 3 bases at J, leaving 8 bases unmatched. This CDR3 has 17 amino acids. Germline CDR1 reads SGHRS; CDR2 reads YFSETQ. The DNA for the CDR3 is TGCGCCAGCAGCTTGGAAGCTAGCGGGAAATCTACAGATACGCAGTATTTT. It yields the protein CASSLEASGKSTDTQYF.

This clone appeared once. This rearrangement joins TRBV6-1 to TRBJ1-2; no firm D call. The CDR3 has 13 amino acids. The ends were cut back, 0 bases at V and 3 bases at J, with 5 bases in the middle. CDR1 is MNHNS and CDR2 is SASEGT in the germline V gene. The CDR3 loop is CASSEADYYGYTF. DNA for the CDR3: TGTGCCAGCAGTGAAGCCGACTACTATGGCTACACCTTC.

The chain is built from TRBV5-1 and TRBJ2-5; D is possibly TRBD1 (8 bases). The CDR3 consists of 15 residues. Trimming removed 2 bases at V and 0 bases at J, with 11 bases between. The germline V gene has CDR1 SGHRS and CDR2 YFSETQ. DNA for the CDR3: TGCGCCAGCAGCTTACAGGGGGGGTACCAAGAGACCCAGTACTTC. Its translation: CASSLQGGYQETQYF.

This sequence joins TRBV7-7 and TRBJ2-5; 13 bases agree with TRBD2. The CDR3 is made up of 16 amino acids. The junction had 5 bases not matched to a gene; V was cut back by 4 bases and J by 3 bases. CDR1 is SSHAT and CDR2 is FNYEAQ in the germline V gene (reference sequence). This CDR3 is CASSSGLAGEEETQYF. The DNA of the CDR3 is TGTGCCAGCAGCTCAGGACTAGCGGGAGAAGAAGAGACCCAGTACTTC.

The chain couples TRBV5-6 to TRBJ2-7; D is undetermined. Germline V gives CDR1 SGHDT, CDR2 YYEEEE. CDR3 length equals 13 residues. Trimming stripped 0 bases from V and 0 bases from J, with 4 bases between. CDR3 nucleotides: TGTGCCAGCAGCTTGGCTCCCTCCTACGAGCAGTACTTC. Translated: CASSLAPSYEQYF. Supplemented by reference TRBV5-6 and TRBJ2-7, the full variable domain reads DAGVTQSPTHLIKTRGQQVTLRCSPKSGHDTVSWYQQALGQGPQFIFQYYEEEERQRGNFPDRFSGHQFPNYSSELNVNALLLGDSALYLCASSLAPSYEQYFGPGTRLTVT.

V usage is TRBV28 and J usage is TRBJ2-7; maybe TRBD2 (6 bases). Germline CDR1 reads MDHEN; CDR2 reads SYDVKM. Trimming pared 9 bases from V and 5 bases from J, leaving 14 bases between. The CDR3 contains 12 residues. The CDR3 sequence: CASAGTLNEQYF. In nucleotides, the CDR3 is TGTGCCAGTGCCGGGACTCTCAACGAGCAGTACTTC.

DNA for the CDR3: TGTGCCAGCCTCGAGGGTGCTAGCGGGAGTCGCACAGATACGCAGTATTTT. It encodes CASLEGASGSRTDTQYF. The chain links TRBV10-3 to TRBJ2-3; TRBD2 matches at 10 bases. V shed 10 bases and J 1 base; nucleotides not matched to a gene: 14. Germline V gene lookup returns CDR1 ENHRY and CDR2 SYGVKD. This CDR3 region has 17 residues.

This clone was recorded many times. The chain combines TRBV2 with TRBJ2-1; 8 bases are a match to TRBD2. J was trimmed by 6 bases and V by 5 bases; bases with no gene match: 15. The CDR3 sequence is 17 residues long. Looked up from germline, CDR1 is SNHLY and CDR2 is FYNNEI. The CDR3 DNA follows: TGTGCCAGCAGTAGAGATTGGGGACTAGTCAGCAGCAATGAGCAGTTCTTC. This encodes CASSRDWGLVSSNEQFF.

The chain couples TRBV5-4 to TRBJ2-3, with D unresolved. The V end was cut by 4 bases, the J end by 2 bases, with 5 bases between. The CDR3 totals 12 residues. Germline V gives CDR1 SGHNT, CDR2 YYREEE (reference sequence). In DNA form, the CDR3 reads TGTGCCAGCAGCCTCATCACAGATACGCAGTATTTT. Translating it yields CASSLITDTQYF.

The chain joins TRBV10-3 to TRBJ2-3; D tentatively reads TRBD1 or TRBD2 (5 bases each). V lost 7 bases and J 0 bases, leaving 8 bases between the germline ends. CDR1 ENHRY and CDR2 SYGVKD come from the germline V gene. The length of the CDR3 is 13 residues. The CDR3 nucleotides read TGTGCCATCAAGGGACGTAGCACAGATACGCAGTATTTT. The encoded protein is CAIKGRSTDTQYF.

This clone was counted once. The J gene is TRBJ2-7, the V gene TRBV6-5, with a tentative D call TRBD1 (6 bases). Germline V gene sequence: CDR1 MNHEY, CDR2 SVGAGI. V was pared by 5 bases and J by 5 bases, with 13 bases between. The CDR3 totals 13 residues. The CDR3 nucleotides read TGTGCCAGCAGTGTGCAGGGGCTAAACGAGCAGTACTTC. Amino acid sequence: CASSVQGLNEQYF.

This chain links TRBV10-1 with TRBJ2-7, with 9 bases identical to TRBD2. The CDR3 is 16 residues long. V lost 4 bases, J lost 0 bases, and 7 bases stayed unmatched. Germline CDR1 reads WNHNN; CDR2 reads SYGVQD (reference sequence). CDR3 amino acids: CASSAGTSGLSYEQYF. The CDR3 bases are TGCGCCAGCAGTGCCGGTACTAGCGGGCTCTCCTACGAGCAGTACTTC.

This clone has a single count. The rearrangement joins TRBV27 to TRBJ1-1; D may be TRBD1 (6 bases). Looked up from germline, CDR1 is MNHEY and CDR2 is SMNVEV (reference sequence). The CDR3 contains 17 residues. Trimming pared 5 bases from V and 0 bases from J, leaving 19 bases between. DNA of the CDR3: TGTGCCAGCAGTCCTGGTTGGACAGAGCCCATGAACACTGAAGCTTTCTTT. This sequence encodes CASSPGWTEPMNTEAFF.

The count of this clone is one. The genes are TRBV6-5 and TRBJ1-6; a possible D gene is TRBD1 (6 bases). The CDR3 totals 14 residues. Trimming left V 5 bases short and J 6 bases short, with 11 bases between. Germline lookup yields CDR1 MNHEY and CDR2 SVGAGI. The CDR3 here is CASSARGGNSPLHF. CDR3 nucleotide sequence: TGTGCCAGCAGTGCTAGGGGGGGTAATTCACCCCTCCACTTT.

In DNA form, the CDR3 reads TGTGCCAGCAGTCCCGGTAGCGCTGGAAACACCATATATTTT. Protein product: CASSPGSAGNTIYF. J is TRBJ1-3 and V is TRBV16, with no clear D. Germline V CDR1 and CDR2: KGHSY, FQNENV. The CDR3 spans 14 residues. Trimming removed 6 bases at V and 2 bases at J, with 11 bases between.

The V gene is TRBV6-6, the J gene TRBJ2-5; a weak D match, TRBD2 (6 bases). Germline CDR1 and CDR2: MNHNY and SVGAGI (reference sequence). This CDR3 has 12 amino acids. Trimming stripped 10 bases from V and 5 bases from J, with 14 bases between. The CDR3 sequence: CATWGDMETQYF. The CDR3 DNA reads as TGTGCCACCTGGGGGGATATGGAGACCCAGTACTTC.

The chain uses TRBV28 and TRBJ2-7, with D tentatively TRBD2 (7 bases). Trimming removed 7 bases from V and 7 bases from J, with 20 bases in between. The CDR3 length is 14 residues. Germline values: CDR1 MDHEN, CDR2 SYDVKM. CDR3 nucleotides: TGTGCCAGCACCCCGGGGGGCACAACACGAGAGCAGTACTTC. Its protein product is CASTPGGTTREQYF.

The chain is built from TRBV25-1 and TRBJ2-2, with 11 nucleotides matching TRBD2. Trimming removed 6 bases from V and 1 base from J; junction bases left unmatched: 4. Germline-derived CDR1 and CDR2 are MGHDK and SYGVNS. The CDR3 is 16 amino acids. The CDR3 is CASSDSGRGNTGELFF. DNA of the CDR3: TGTGCCAGCAGCGATAGCGGGAGGGGGAACACCGGGGAGCTGTTTTTT.

The chain couples TRBV7-8 to TRBJ2-7; D may correspond to TRBD1 or TRBD2 (5 bases each). Trimming removed 1 base from V and 6 bases from J, with 13 bases in between. The CDR3 runs 14 residues. Germline CDR1 and CDR2: SGHVS and FQNEAQ. CDR3: CASSLVRDRGEQYF. The DNA for the CDR3 is TGTGCCAGCAGCTTAGTCCGGGATAGGGGCGAGCAGTACTTC.

V usage is TRBV19 and J usage is TRBJ1-3, with TRBD1 matching 10 bases. CDR1 is LNHDA and CDR2 is SQIVND in the germline V gene (reference sequence). Trimming at V came to 1 base and at J to 8 bases, leaving 8 bases not matched to a gene. The CDR3 totals 16 residues. In nucleotides, the CDR3 is TGTGCCAGTAGTATAGCCTCGACAGGGGGCGCGGACACCATATATTTT. It is translated as CASSIASTGGADTIYF.

The chain combines TRBV6-6 with TRBJ2-3; 9 bases agree with TRBD1. Germline V gene lookup returns CDR1 MNHNY and CDR2 SVGAGI (reference sequence). Unmatched junction bases numbered 2, after V lost 7 bases and J lost 0 bases. CDR3 size: 14 residues. The CDR3 reads CASKQGASTDTQYF. In DNA form, the CDR3 reads TGTGCCAGCAAACAGGGGGCCAGCACAGATACGCAGTATTTT.